The 29 T cell receptor beta chains below all came from one sample that was sequenced in a study of T cell responses to AZD1222 COVID-19 vaccine. TCRdb's copy holds only in-frame clones and misses some; the assay was immunoSEQ multiplex PCR. In the table there are around 100,000 clones, 70% to 90% of which are singletons. The sample in question was peripheral blood, obtained 28 days after the second AZD1222 dose. These receptor sequences come from an adult who received the AZD1222 COVID-19 vaccine.

This chain uses TRBV29-1 with TRBJ1-2, with D unclear. Germline assignment: CDR1 SQVTM and CDR2 ANQGSEA. V lost 5 bases to trimming and J lost 8 bases, with 9 bases between them. There are 10 residues in the CDR3. Here the CDR3 reads CSVSGNGYTF. DNA of the CDR3: TGCAGCGTTTCGGGTAACGGCTACACCTTC.

The genes are TRBV11-1 and TRBJ2-7; no clear D. Germline-derived CDR1 and CDR2 are SGHAT and FQDESV (reference sequence). This CDR3 comprises 14 residues. V was trimmed by 2 bases and J by 3 bases, leaving 11 bases between them. The CDR3: CASSLRYQDYEQYF. DNA for the CDR3: TGTGCCAGCAGCTTAAGATATCAGGACTACGAGCAGTACTTC.

This clone has just a few counts. The J gene is TRBJ1-6, the V gene TRBV28; 8 bases are shared with TRBD1. In germline, CDR1 is MDHEN, CDR2 SYDVKM. The CDR3 contains 16 residues. V dropped 5 bases and J dropped 5; count of bases not matched to a gene: 8. Written as DNA, the CDR3 is TGTGCCAGCAGTCCTACGGGACAGGCTGATAATTCACCCCTCCACTTT. It codes for CASSPTGQADNSPLHF.

The chain joins TRBV6-4 to TRBJ2-1; D perhaps matches TRBD1 (5 bases). The CDR3 spans 14 residues. Looked up from germline, CDR1 is MRHNA and CDR2 is SNTAGT. V dropped 8 bases and J dropped 2 bases, with 13 bases sitting between them. CDR3 sequence: CASCSQGPYNEQFF. The CDR3, as DNA: TGTGCCAGCTGTAGCCAGGGCCCCTACAATGAGCAGTTCTTC.

Only one count was recorded for this clone. The rearrangement uses TRBV7-8 and TRBJ1-1; no clear D gene. V lost 1 base to trimming and J lost 0 bases, with 6 bases between them. The length of the CDR3 is 14 residues. Germline values: CDR1 SGHVS, CDR2 FQNEAQ. In DNA form, the CDR3 reads TGTGCCAGCAGCTTAGGTCCGATGAACACTGAAGCTTTCTTT. The encoded protein is CASSLGPMNTEAFF.

This rearrangement joins TRBV27 to TRBJ1-3; the D is unclear. Germline-derived CDR1 and CDR2 are MNHEY and SMNVEV (reference sequence). Trimming pared 4 bases from V and 2 bases from J, leaving 6 bases between. There are 13 residues in the CDR3. The CDR3 DNA sequence: TGTGCCAGCAGTTCGGGAGCTGGAAACACCATATATTTT. The encoded protein is CASSSGAGNTIYF.

The genes are TRBV5-5 and TRBJ1-2; D may be TRBD1 (5 bases). The CDR3 length is 11 residues. Trimming took off 3 bases at V and 13 bases at J, with 13 bases between the two ends. The germline V gene encodes CDR1 SGHKS and CDR2 YYEKEE (reference sequence). In nucleotides, the CDR3 is TGTGCCAGCAGCTCTCCGACAGCTAGCACCTTC. This sequence encodes CASSSPTASTF.

This clone was observed once. The chain links TRBV6-2 or TRBV6-3 to TRBJ2-7; 9 nucleotides match TRBD1. The germline CDR1 and CDR2 sequences are MNHEY and SVGEGT. The CDR3 consists of 17 residues. V lost 5 bases, J lost 3 bases, and 14 bases stayed unmatched. CDR3 loop: CASSHTRGRQGVYEQYF. CDR3 coding DNA: TGTGCCAGCAGTCATACACGAGGGAGACAGGGGGTCTACGAGCAGTACTTC.

This sequence joins TRBV21-1 and TRBJ1-1; TRBD1 is taken as the D call from the table, unchecked against the DNA. TRBV21-1 has pseudogene status. CDR3 length: 15 amino acids. The CDR3 DNA sequence: TGTGCCAGCAGCGCCAGAACAGGGTTGGAGACTGAAGCTTTCTTT. It is translated as CASSARTGLETEAFF.

The V and J genes are TRBV4-1 and TRBJ1-4; D might be TRBD1 (6 bases). Per the germline V gene, CDR1 is MGHRA and CDR2 is YSYEKL. V was cut by 2 bases and J by 4 bases, with 14 bases left in between. CDR3 length equals 16 residues. CDR3 DNA: TGCGCCAGCAGCCAACCCGAGCGGGGGCATAATGAAAAACTGTTTTTT. Translating it yields CASSQPERGHNEKLFF.

J is TRBJ2-3 and V is TRBV27, with TRBD1 identical over 9 bases. The V and J ends lost 2 bases and 3 bases, in that order; junction bases with no gene match: 3. Germline CDR1 reads MNHEY; CDR2 reads SMNVEV (reference sequence). The CDR3 has 15 residues. The CDR3 nucleotides are TGTGCCAGCAGTTTACGAGGGACAGGGACAGATACGCAGTATTTT. Translated: CASSLRGTGTDTQYF.

This clone was picked up a small number of times. V is TRBV6-5 and J is TRBJ2-3; D perhaps matches TRBD1 (6 bases). The CDR3 is 14 amino acids. Trimming pared 5 bases from V and 5 bases from J, leaving 14 bases between. Germline assignment: CDR1 MNHEY and CDR2 SVGAGI. CDR3 protein: CASSRKDSKDTQYF. CDR3 in DNA: TGTGCCAGCAGTAGAAAGGACAGTAAAGATACGCAGTATTTT.

J is TRBJ1-1 and V is TRBV6-5; a weak D match, TRBD1 (6 bases). The CDR3 has 14 amino acids. Deletions cut 7 bases from V and 2 bases from J, with 14 bases between. Germline V gene data show CDR1 as MNHEY and CDR2 as SVGAGI. CDR3 sequence: CASTPTGTNTEAFF. The CDR3 DNA reads as TGTGCCAGCACCCCGACAGGAACCAACACTGAAGCTTTCTTT.

The V and J genes are TRBV10-3 and TRBJ1-2; maybe TRBD1 (6 bases). The length of the CDR3 is 16 residues. Between the trimmed V and J ends, which lost 6 bases and 5 bases, there was a span of 22 bases. Germline V gene data show CDR1 as ENHRY and CDR2 as SYGVKD. The CDR3 region has the DNA TGTGCCATCAGGTACAGGGTTGGGGGATATACGTATGGCTACACCTTC. It translates to CAIRYRVGGYTYGYTF.

The rearrangement links TRBV11-3 to TRBJ1-1; TRBD1 agrees at 8 bases. V lost 4 bases to trimming and J lost 5 bases; unmatched junction nucleotides: 6. The CDR3 runs to 14 residues. Germline CDR1 reads SGHNT; CDR2 reads YENEEA. The CDR3 loop is CASSSGGAGTEAFF. The CDR3 region has the DNA TGTGCCAGCAGCTCAGGGGGCGCGGGAACTGAAGCTTTCTTT.

V gene TRBV9 combines with J gene TRBJ1-3; D is perhaps TRBD1 (5 bases). The CDR3 covers 14 residues. Germline V gene sequence: CDR1 SGDLS, CDR2 YYNGEE. Trimming pared 4 bases from V and 4 bases from J, leaving 12 bases between. As DNA, the CDR3 is TGTGCCAGCAGCAACGACAGAGGAGGAAACACCATATATTTT. This encodes CASSNDRGGNTIYF. Filled out from reference TRBV9 and TRBJ1-3, the complete variable domain reads DSGVTQTPKHLITATGQRVTLRCSPRSGDLSVYWYQQSLDQGLQFLIQYYNGEERAKGNILERFSAQQFPDLHSELNLSSLELGDSALYFCASSNDRGGNTIYFGEGSWLTVV.

The chain combines TRBV7-9 with TRBJ2-2; possibly TRBD2 for D (6 bases). V was trimmed by 4 bases and J by 6 bases, leaving 12 bases between them. The germline gives CDR1 SEHNR, CDR2 FQNEAQ (reference sequence). This CDR3 is built from 14 residues. This CDR3 is CASSSSAGPGELFF. The CDR3 DNA reads as TGTGCCAGCAGCTCATCTGCGGGGCCCGGGGAGCTGTTTTTT.

This chain joins TRBV10-3 and TRBJ1-5; the D gene is possibly TRBD1 (6 bases). V gave up 3 bases and J gave up 0 bases, with 9 bases separating them. Germline assignment: CDR1 ENHRY and CDR2 SYGVKD. CDR3 length equals 15 residues. The DNA of the CDR3 is TGTGCCATCAGTGAAGGGACAATTAGCAATCAGCCCCAGCATTTT. It codes for CAISEGTISNQPQHF.

J is TRBJ2-5 and V is TRBV25-1, with TRBD2 identical over 13 bases. CDR1 is MGHDK and CDR2 is SYGVNS in the germline V gene. V dropped 2 bases and J dropped 4; count of bases not matched to a gene: 7. The CDR3 loop spans 17 amino acids. CDR3 region: CASSERTSGSVVETQYF. CDR3 nucleotide sequence: TGTGCCAGCAGTGAAAGGACTAGCGGGAGTGTGGTAGAGACCCAGTACTTC.

V and J are TRBV28 and TRBJ1-2; possibly TRBD1 for D (6 bases). Germline lookup yields CDR1 MDHEN and CDR2 SYDVKM. V lost 3 bases, J lost 1 base, and 12 bases lay in between. The CDR3 extends over 15 amino acids. This CDR3 is CASSLTGTHNYGYTF. CDR3 DNA: TGTGCCAGCAGTTTGACAGGAACCCATAACTATGGCTACACCTTC.

The chain joins TRBV5-1 to TRBJ1-2; D not resolved. Deletions cut 0 bases from V and 0 bases from J, with 9 bases between. CDR1 and CDR2 (germline): SGHRS, YFSETQ. The CDR3 sequence is 15 residues long. The CDR3 DNA is TGCGCCAGCAGCTTGGATAGTAGGGCTAACTATGGCTACACCTTC. Translating gives CASSLDSRANYGYTF.

V is TRBV7-9 and J is TRBJ2-5; 15 bases align to TRBD2. Germline lookup yields CDR1 SEHNR and CDR2 FQNEAQ (reference sequence). The CDR3 is 16 residues long. V was clipped by 5 bases and J by 5 bases; unmatched bases: 6. The chain's CDR3 is CASSIQGLAGGETQYF. In DNA, the CDR3 is TGTGCCAGCAGCATCCAAGGACTAGCGGGGGGGGAGACCCAGTACTTC.

The J gene is TRBJ2-3, the V gene TRBV29-1; 13 bases align to TRBD2. In germline, CDR1 is SQVTM, CDR2 ANQGSEA. V was pared by 4 bases and J by 4 bases, with 11 bases of the junction left unmatched. This CDR3 contains 17 residues. CDR3 sequence: CSVAGFGLAGAADTQYF. In DNA form, the CDR3 reads TGCAGCGTTGCCGGGTTCGGACTAGCGGGAGCCGCAGATACGCAGTATTTT.

The chain recombines TRBV29-1 with TRBJ1-2; 9 nucleotides line up with TRBD1. Germline CDR1 reads SQVTM; CDR2 reads ANQGSEA. V shed 3 bases and J 2 bases; nucleotides not matched to a gene: 1. The CDR3 spans 13 residues. The CDR3 is CSVEGQGNYGYTF. In DNA, the CDR3 is TGCAGCGTTGAGGGACAGGGCAACTATGGCTACACCTTC.

V usage is TRBV7-9 and J usage is TRBJ2-7; 9 positions agree with TRBD1. There are 13 residues in the CDR3. V shed 5 bases and J 4 bases; nucleotides not matched to a gene: 3. The germline V gene has CDR1 SEHNR and CDR2 FQNEAQ (reference sequence). The CDR3 DNA sequence: TGTGCCAGCAGCGGGGACAGGGTTTACGAGCAGTACTTC. Protein: CASSGDRVYEQYF.

This chain connects TRBV5-1 to TRBJ2-5; possibly TRBD2 for D (6 bases). The V gene's germline CDR1 is SGHRS and CDR2 YFSETQ. This CDR3 has 14 residues. V was shortened by 6 bases and J by 4 bases, with 16 bases between the two germline ends. The CDR3 DNA follows: TGCGCCAGCACCCCCGAAACTAGCCGAGAGACCCAGTACTTC. This translates into CASTPETSRETQYF.

This chain connects TRBV30 to TRBJ2-5, with 8 bases identical to TRBD2. CDR1 GTSNPN and CDR2 SVGIG come from the germline V gene (reference sequence). Losses at the gene ends were 5 bases for V and 2 bases for J; bases not matched to a gene: 19. The CDR3 covers 18 residues. CDR3 sequence (DNA): TGTGCCTGGGGTATAGGGACTAGTATGGCAACTACACAAGAGACCCAGTACTTC. It encodes CAWGIGTSMATTQETQYF.

The chain employs TRBV18 and TRBJ1-1; maybe TRBD1 (5 bases). The germline V and J ends were trimmed by 0 bases and 5 bases, with 19 bases remaining between them. This CDR3 is 17 amino acids long. Germline lookup yields CDR1 KGHSH and CDR2 LQKENI. The CDR3 loop reads CASSPPGVGRGGTEAFF. CDR3 sequence (DNA): TGTGCCAGCTCACCACCTGGTGTGGGACGGGGGGGGACTGAAGCTTTCTTT.

CDR3 DNA sequence: TGTGCCAGCAGCATGACAGGGGGCGCCTTTTCCGAGCAGTACTTC. Its translation: CASSMTGGAFSEQYF. The genes are TRBV7-2 and TRBJ2-7; 10 bases are a match to TRBD1. The length of the CDR3 is 15 residues. Unmatched junction bases numbered 10, after V lost 5 bases and J lost 6 bases. Germline V gene sequence: CDR1 SGHTA, CDR2 FQGNSA.